What follows are 8 T cell receptor delta chains derived from one specimen sequenced in a study of γδ T cells in repeated Plasmodium falciparum infection. Flow sorting of PBMC yielded separate Vgamma9/Vdelta2+ and Vdelta2-negative gammadelta T cell populations for bulk repertoire analysis. TCRdb re-called clones from the multiplex PCR reads via CATT. The sample holds around 89,000 delta-chain clones; roughly 1.4% are singletons and the top ten take around 8.3%. The specimen was gamma-delta T cells from blood. These receptors originate from a pool of human donors (malaria-infected and uninfected, not separated).

This clone came up a few times. The protein given by TCRdb reflects a much larger clone and differs at residue 18 from this DNA's translation, likely from a read error; the protein shown is the DNA's translation. The CDR3 sequence is CACDRRLGDTRFWDTRQVFF. The CDR3 DNA follows: TGTGCCTGTGACCGGAGACTGGGGGATACGCGTTTCTGGGACACCCGACAGGTGTTTTTC. The J gene was not called, though the V gene is TRDV2; the D segment call TRDD3 is taken from the table without a DNA check. CDR1 is GEAIGNYY and CDR2 is EKD in the germline V gene. The CDR3 is 20 amino acids.

In this sample, this clone turned up a few times. This likely reflects a read error, since a far larger clone is one base away. Other DNA sequences in the same sample also yield this CDR3. The J gene is TRDJ3, the V gene TRDV1; possibly TRDD2 for D (9 bases). Matching the DNA to germline supplied the J gene, which TCRdb does not give. This CDR3 contains 25 residues. CDR1 and CDR2 from the germline V gene are TSWWSYY and QGS. The CDR3 DNA follows: TGTGCTCTCGGGGAACTAGCTCCCCTTCCTACGGGGGGATATCAGGTTCCCTGGGACACCCGACAGATGTTTTTC. It translates to CALGELAPLPTGGYQVPWDTRQMFF.

A few counts support this clone. With a far larger clone one base away, a read error is the likely cause. This CDR3 is also generated by other DNA sequences in the sample. No J gene was named, though the V gene is TRDV2; the D call in the table, TRDD3, was not verified against the DNA. CDR1 is GEAIGNYY and CDR2 is EKD in the germline V gene. This CDR3 comprises 15 residues. The CDR3 sequence is CACDAVGDTRDKLIF. The CDR3 DNA reads as TGTGCCTGTGATGCGGTGGGGGATACACGCGATAAGCTCATCTTT.

The sample holds a few counts of this clone. Given a far larger clone just one base away, this is likely a sequencing read error. Different DNA sequences within this sample yield the same CDR3. This rearrangement joins TRDV2 to TRDJ3; TRDD3 matches at 9 bases. No J gene is reported in TCRdb; it was inferred here by comparing the DNA with germline. Germline loops: CDR1 GEAIGNYY, CDR2 EKD. The CDR3 runs to 21 residues. CDR3 amino acids: CACDRVRSTGGQPWDTRQMFF. Here the CDR3 DNA reads TGTGCCTGTGACCGCGTACGCTCAACTGGGGGACAACCCTGGGACACCCGGCAGATGTTTTTC.

This clone was detected a few times. The mismatch at residue 12 between this DNA's translation and the TCRdb protein of a much larger clone likely reflects a read error; the protein shown is translated from the DNA. This chain uses TRAV38-2/DV8 with TRDJ1, with D perhaps TRDD2 (5 bases). Germline matching of the DNA provided the J gene here, since TCRdb leaves it blank. This CDR3 is built from 17 residues. The V gene lost 3 bases and the J gene lost 4 bases, with 22 bases spanning the gap. Germline lookup yields CDR1 TSESDYY and CDR2 QEAYKQQN. Here the CDR3 reads CAYRTHPTAPYIDKLIF. Written as DNA, the CDR3 is TGTGCTTATAGGACCCACCCTACGGCCCCCTACATCGATAAACTCATCTTT.

This clone was seen a few times. A far bigger clonotype differs at one base, so this is likely a read error. At the DNA level, this CDR3 is encoded by other sequences in the same sample as well. V and J are TRDV1 and TRDJ1; perhaps TRDD2 as D (7 bases). The germline V and J ends were trimmed by 1 base and 4 bases, with 37 bases remaining between them. CDR1 TSWWSYY and CDR2 QGS come from the germline V gene. This CDR3 has 23 amino acids. CDR3 in DNA: TGTGCTCTTGGGGAACCCGGGGGGTTTCCTACTGGATTCGTTGGTGGGGGGTTCGATAAACTCATCTTT. Translation gives CALGEPGGFPTGFVGGGFDKLIF.

This clone was observed a handful of times. For this DNA, TCRdb reports the protein of a much larger clone, which diverges at residue 7, most likely from a read error; the protein presented here is translated directly from the DNA. The chain is built from TRDV1 and TRDJ1; 8 bases are a match to TRDD3. TCRdb carries no J gene annotation; the J gene was assigned here by matching the DNA with germline. The CDR3 totals 15 residues. V dropped 9 bases and J dropped 5; count of bases not matched to a gene: 14. CDR1 TSWWSYY and CDR2 QGS come from the germline V gene. CDR3 protein: CALDGGCALRDKLIF. The DNA of the CDR3 is TGTGCTCTCGATGGGGGATGCGCGTTGCGGGATAAACTCATCTTT.

This clone was found many times. V gene TRDV2 combines with J gene TRDJ1, with D perhaps TRDD2 (5 bases). From germline, CDR1 is GEAIGNYY and CDR2 EKD. Trimming took 3 bases from V and 1 from J, leaving 20 bases between them. This CDR3 has 17 residues. The CDR3 bases are TGTGCCTGTGACGGCCCCTACGGGCCAGGACGCACCGATAAACTCATCTTT. Its protein is CACDGPYGPGRTDKLIF.